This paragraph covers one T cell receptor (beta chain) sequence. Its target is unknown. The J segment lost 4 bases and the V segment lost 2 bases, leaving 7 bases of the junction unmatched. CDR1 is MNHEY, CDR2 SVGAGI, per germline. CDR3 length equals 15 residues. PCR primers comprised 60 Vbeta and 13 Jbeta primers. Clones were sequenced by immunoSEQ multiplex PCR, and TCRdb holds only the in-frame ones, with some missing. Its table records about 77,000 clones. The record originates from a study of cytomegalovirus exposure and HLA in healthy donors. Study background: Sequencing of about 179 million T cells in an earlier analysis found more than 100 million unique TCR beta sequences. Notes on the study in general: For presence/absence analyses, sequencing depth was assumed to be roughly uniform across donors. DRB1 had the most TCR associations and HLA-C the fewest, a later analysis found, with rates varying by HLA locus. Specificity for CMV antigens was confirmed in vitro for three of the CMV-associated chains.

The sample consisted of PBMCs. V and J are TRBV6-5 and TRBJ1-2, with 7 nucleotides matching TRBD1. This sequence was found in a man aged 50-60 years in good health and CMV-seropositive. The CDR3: CASSYARQGPYGYTF. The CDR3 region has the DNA TGTGCCAGCAGTTACGCAAGACAGGGTCCCTATGGCTACACCTTC.